Listed below are T cell receptor beta chains from one sample, sequenced in a study of T-cell reconstitution after alpha-beta-depleted transplantation in children. Each CDR3 protein gets one entry after TCRdb re-called the PCR reads with MiXCR. The data contain 800,000 to 1,000,000 distinct CDR3 sequences, about 31% of them seen just once; the ten biggest clones take up over 25%. The sequences come from PBMCs, mostly from graft donor cells, collected 360 days after TCRalphabeta/CD19-depleted stem cell transplant. All receptors derive from a boy under two years old who had a stem cell transplant for SCID, so the T cells may come from the graft donor. CDR3s include the opening cysteine and the closing phenylalanine or tryptophan. The D gene is left open where the match is weak.

>TRBJ2-3|TRBV7-8|.|14
CASNELGFPDTQYF
>TRBJ2-7|TRBV6-5|.|11
CASSYLAEQYF
>TRBJ2-1|TRBV5-1|.|15
CASSFAWTRTGEQFF
>TRBJ1-2|TRBV7-2|.|14
CASSPGPANYGYTF
>TRBJ2-3|TRBV6-5|.|16
CASSYSDRSTRGTQYF
>TRBJ2-1|TRBV27|.|16
CASSPGGRGIYNEQFF
>TRBJ1-1|TRBV6-2/TRBV6-3|.|12
CATRVANTEAFF
>TRBJ2-3|TRBV24-1|.|11
CATSESVTQYF
>TRBJ1-3|TRBV6-1|.|13
CASSQSSGNTIYF
>TRBJ2-7|TRBV29-1|.|12
CSAVLASYEQYF
>TRBJ2-1|TRBV29-1|TRBD1|14
CSEIGTGGYNEQFF
>TRBJ1-1|TRBV7-6|.|14
CASKEGVLNTEAFF
>TRBJ2-1|TRBV7-2|TRBD2|16
CASSSLGLAGGQVQFF
>TRBJ2-5|TRBV2|.|12
CASSEMRETQYF
>TRBJ2-7|TRBV6-5|.|15
CASSYWAGLSYEQYF
>TRBJ2-2|TRBV5-1|.|16
CASSYQFFSNTGELFF
>TRBJ1-5|TRBV20-1|.|13
CSATGTLNQPQHF
>TRBJ1-5|TRBV7-6|.|17
CASSSDGRVYSNQPQHF
>TRBJ2-5|TRBV13|TRBD2|16
CASSFSPGLAKETQYF
>TRBJ2-1|TRBV5-1|.|13
CASSLWGEEEQFF
>TRBJ1-5|TRBV20-1|.|15
CSATRSTPGGQPQHF
>TRBJ2-5|TRBV5-1|.|12
CASICSSETQYF
>TRBJ2-1|TRBV18|TRBD2|17
CASSPPGTSGGANEQFF
>TRBJ2-7|TRBV28|.|14
CASRDSTVPGEQYF
>TRBJ2-3|TRBV10-3|TRBD2|17
CATTAASGGGGTDTQYF
>TRBJ2-7|TRBV28|TRBD2|15
CASSLRGGRDYEQYF
>TRBJ2-3|TRBV3-1|.|19
CASSQWTDSRLLVPDTQYF
>TRBJ2-2|TRBV5-1|.|15
CASSFQTGNTGELFF
>TRBJ2-5|TRBV15|.|15
CATSRGQGWRETQYF
>TRBJ2-7|TRBV5-1|.|11
CASSNGAEQYF
>TRBJ1-2|TRBV10-3|.|15
CAISGDSRGDYGYTF
>TRBJ2-7|TRBV27|.|13
CASSLVPPREQYF
>TRBJ2-7|TRBV9|.|14
CASSVAGRSYEQYF
>TRBJ2-1|TRBV7-3|TRBD2|15
CASSLTLAGEHEQFF
>TRBJ2-1|TRBV7-3|TRBD2|22
CASSLTHLSTSGGVKSYNEQFF
>TRBJ2-2|TRBV15|.|17
CATSRDSEQMNTGELFF
>TRBJ1-1|TRBV20-1|TRBD1|14
CSARRGQGVTEAFF
>TRBJ2-5|TRBV20-1|.|11
CSALTKETQYF
>TRBJ1-1|TRBV5-1|.|15
CASSLEGEMNTEAFF
>TRBJ1-4|TRBV12-3/TRBV12-4|TRBD1|16
CASSRRPGTGGEKLFF
>TRBJ1-3|TRBV12-3/TRBV12-4|.|11
CASGVGNTIYF
>TRBJ2-7|TRBV7-9|.|12
CASSWMTYEQYF
>TRBJ2-1|TRBV11-1|TRBD1|13
CASSSPGTGKQFF
>TRBJ1-5|TRBV10-3|TRBD1|15
CAISAGTGGNQPQHF
>TRBJ2-5|TRBV7-6|.|14
CASSYGQAFGTQYF
>TRBJ2-1|TRBV20-1|.|12
CSATRALNEQFF
>TRBJ1-1|TRBV28|.|16
CASSLWGGSMNTEAFF
>TRBJ1-1|TRBV20-1|.|14
CSARAGPRNTEAFF
>TRBJ2-1|TRBV11-3|TRBD2|16
CASSLGASGGGTEQFF
>TRBJ2-3|TRBV29-1|.|13
CSVEGRLADTQYF
>TRBJ2-1|TRBV20-1|TRBD2|16
CSAGRGLYGGYNEQFF
>TRBJ1-2|TRBV5-1|.|15
CASSAGTHGNYGYTF
>TRBJ2-7|TRBV12-3/TRBV12-4|.|13
CASSFGLNYEQYF
>TRBJ2-1|TRBV29-1|.|12
CSVETSTGEQFF
>TRBJ1-3|TRBV15|TRBD1|20
CATSRQRIPVWDRDINTIYF
>TRBJ2-5|TRBV6-5|.|16
CASSYSFISNGETQYF
>TRBJ2-3|TRBV14|.|12
CASSQVRDTQYF
>TRBJ2-1|TRBV12-3/TRBV12-4|.|11
CASTLGGLQFF
>TRBJ1-3|TRBV12-3/TRBV12-4|.|16
CASSLRAAFSGNTIYF
>TRBJ1-5|TRBV20-1|.|15
CSAREWGAQGQPQHF